This is a list of T cell receptor beta chains from one sample in a study of blood T cell repertoires in COVID-19. Profiling relied on immunoSEQ multiplex PCR, and the TCRdb table lists in-frame clones only, not all of them. The sample has about 210,000 clones, 81% seen once. Material: PBMCs or T cells enriched from blood (not recorded which). The receptors come from a woman between 45 and 65 years old with acute COVID-19. CDR3s include the opening cysteine and the closing phenylalanine or tryptophan. The D gene is left open where the match is weak. Size is omitted from some rows. Given values are once, few, many or a class for expanded clones.

V,J,size,D,CDR3,DNA
TRBV10-1,TRBJ1-4,-,-,CASETASATNEKLFF,TGCGCCAGCGAGACAGCCTCTGCAACTAATGAAAAACTGTTTTTT
TRBV27,TRBJ2-2,-,-,CASSLGHGGANTGELFF,TGTGCCAGCAGTTTAGGACATGGAGGGGCGAACACCGGGGAGCTGTTTTTT
TRBV19,TRBJ1-1,-,TRBD1,CASSSYYRGSGTEAFF,TGTGCCAGTAGTTCGTACTACAGGGGGTCAGGGACTGAAGCTTTCTTT
TRBV6-2/TRBV6-3,TRBJ2-5,few,TRBD2,CASSFSLAGGHAWETQYF,TGTGCCAGCAGTTTTTCACTAGCGGGGGGACATGCTTGGGAGACCCAGTACTTC
TRBV19,TRBJ2-2,-,TRBD2,CASSMEPTSGITGELFF,TGTGCCAGTAGTATGGAGCCGACTAGCGGGATAACCGGGGAGCTGTTTTTT
TRBV6-1,TRBJ1-1,-,-,CASSDIVAGSTEAFF,TGTGCCAGCAGTGATATTGTTGCGGGAAGCACTGAAGCTTTCTTT
TRBV4-1,TRBJ2-2,few,TRBD1,CASRQRGTGGESRTGELFF,TGCGCCAGCAGACAAAGAGGGACAGGGGGCGAGTCGAGGACCGGGGAGCTGTTTTTT
TRBV28,TRBJ2-2,few,TRBD2,CASSPAGGANTGELFF,TGTGCCAGCAGCCCTGCGGGGGGGGCGAACACCGGGGAGCTGTTTTTT
TRBV25-1,TRBJ2-7,-,-,CASSDEYGYEQYF,TGTGCCAGCAGTGATGAATACGGCTACGAGCAGTACTTC
TRBV10-3,TRBJ2-1,few,-,CAISESSGVSYNEQFF,TGTGCCATCAGTGAGTCATCAGGGGTCTCCTACAATGAGCAGTTCTTC
TRBV18,TRBJ2-1,-,TRBD1,CASSPRQGGINEQFF,TGTGCCAGCTCACCCAGACAGGGGGGAATCAATGAGCAGTTCTTC
TRBV18,TRBJ2-7,-,-,CASSPRINGEQYF,TGTGCCAGCTCACCGAGGATCAACGGCGAGCAGTACTTC
TRBV24-1,TRBJ2-7,-,TRBD1,CATSDPGQGSSYEQYF,TGTGCCACCAGTGACCCGGGACAGGGGAGCTCCTACGAGCAGTACTTC
TRBV28,TRBJ1-1,-,-,CASSFDWSEAFF,TGTGCCAGCAGTTTTGACTGGTCTGAAGCTTTCTTT